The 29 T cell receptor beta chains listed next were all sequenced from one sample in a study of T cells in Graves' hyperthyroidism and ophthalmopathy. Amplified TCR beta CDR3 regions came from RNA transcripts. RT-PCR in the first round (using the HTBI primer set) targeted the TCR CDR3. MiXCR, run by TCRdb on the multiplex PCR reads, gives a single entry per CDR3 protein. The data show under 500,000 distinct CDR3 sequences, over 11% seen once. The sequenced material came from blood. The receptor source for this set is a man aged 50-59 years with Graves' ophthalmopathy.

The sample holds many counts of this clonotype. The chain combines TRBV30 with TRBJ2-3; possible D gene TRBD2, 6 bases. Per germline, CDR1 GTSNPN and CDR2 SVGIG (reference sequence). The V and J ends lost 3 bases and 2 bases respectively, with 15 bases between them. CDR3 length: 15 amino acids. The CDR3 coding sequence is TGTGCCTGGAGACCCGGGACTCTCCTCACAGATACGCAGTATTTT. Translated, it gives CAWRPGTLLTDTQYF.

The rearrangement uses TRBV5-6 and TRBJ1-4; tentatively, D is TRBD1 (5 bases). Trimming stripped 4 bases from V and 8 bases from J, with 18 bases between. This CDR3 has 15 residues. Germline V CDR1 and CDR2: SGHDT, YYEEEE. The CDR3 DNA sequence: TGTGCCAGCAGCCGATTCCAGGGAACCGGCGAAAAACTGTTTTTT. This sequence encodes CASSRFQGTGEKLFF.

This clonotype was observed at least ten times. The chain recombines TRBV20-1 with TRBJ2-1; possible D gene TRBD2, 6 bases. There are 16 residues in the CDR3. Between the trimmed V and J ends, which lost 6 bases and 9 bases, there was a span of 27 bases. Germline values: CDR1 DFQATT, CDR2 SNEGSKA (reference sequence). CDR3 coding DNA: TGCAGTGCCCAAGCCTTCGGGGGACGGACGACCCTTGAGCAGTTCTTC. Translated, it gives CSAQAFGGRTTLEQFF.

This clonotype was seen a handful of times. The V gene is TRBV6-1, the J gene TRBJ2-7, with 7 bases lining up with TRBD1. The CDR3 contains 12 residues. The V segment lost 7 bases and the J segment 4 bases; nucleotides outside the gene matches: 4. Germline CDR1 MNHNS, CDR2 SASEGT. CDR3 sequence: CASTQGVYEQYF. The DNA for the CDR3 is TGTGCCAGCACCCAGGGGGTGTACGAGCAGTACTTC.

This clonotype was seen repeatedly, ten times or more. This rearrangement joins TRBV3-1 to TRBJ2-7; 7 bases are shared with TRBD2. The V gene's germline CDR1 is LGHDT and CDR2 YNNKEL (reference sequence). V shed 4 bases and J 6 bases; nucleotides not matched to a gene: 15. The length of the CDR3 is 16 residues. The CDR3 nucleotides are TGTGCCAGCAGCCCACGGCTTGGCGGGAGAGGCTCCGAGCAGTACTTC. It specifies CASSPRLGGRGSEQYF.

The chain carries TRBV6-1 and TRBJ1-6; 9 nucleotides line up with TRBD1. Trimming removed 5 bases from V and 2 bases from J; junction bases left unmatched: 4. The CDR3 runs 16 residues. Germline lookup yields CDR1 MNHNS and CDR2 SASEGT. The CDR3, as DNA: TGTGCCAGCAGTAGACAGGGGGGCGCCTATAATTCACCCCTCCACTTT. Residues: CASSRQGGAYNSPLHF.

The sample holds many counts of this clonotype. The CDR3 coding sequence is TGTGCCAGCAGCACGGGGCCTTATAGCAATCAGCCCCAGCATTTT. Its translation: CASSTGPYSNQPQHF. V is TRBV6-1 and J is TRBJ1-5; D is possibly TRBD1 (5 bases). The CDR3 totals 15 residues. The V end was cut by 6 bases, the J end by 0 bases, with 12 bases between. Germline V lookup: CDR1 MNHNS, CDR2 SASEGT.

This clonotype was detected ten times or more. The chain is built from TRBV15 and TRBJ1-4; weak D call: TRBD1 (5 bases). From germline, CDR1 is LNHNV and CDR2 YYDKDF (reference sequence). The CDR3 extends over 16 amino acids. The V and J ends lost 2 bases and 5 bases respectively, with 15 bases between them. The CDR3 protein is CATSRNLPQENEKLFF. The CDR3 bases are TGTGCCACCAGCAGAAATCTTCCACAGGAGAATGAAAAACTGTTTTTT. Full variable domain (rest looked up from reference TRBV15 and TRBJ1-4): DAMVIQNPRYQVTQFGKPVTLSCSQTLNHNVMYWYQQKSSQAPKLLFHYYDKDFNNEADTPDNFQSRRPNTSFCFLDIRSPGLGDTAMYLCATSRNLPQENEKLFFGSGTQLSVL.

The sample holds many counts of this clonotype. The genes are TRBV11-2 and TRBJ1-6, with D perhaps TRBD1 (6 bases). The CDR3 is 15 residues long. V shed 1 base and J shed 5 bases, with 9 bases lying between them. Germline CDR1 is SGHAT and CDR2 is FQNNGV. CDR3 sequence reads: CASSLGRQDNSPLHF. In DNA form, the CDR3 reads TGTGCCAGCAGCTTAGGGAGACAGGATAATTCACCCCTCCACTTT. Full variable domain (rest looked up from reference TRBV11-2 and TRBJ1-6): EAGVAQSPRYKIIEKRQSVAFWCNPISGHATLYWYQQILGQGPKLLIQFQNNGVVDDSQLPKDRFSAERLKGVDSTLKIQPAKLEDSAVYLCASSLGRQDNSPLHFGNGTRLTVT.

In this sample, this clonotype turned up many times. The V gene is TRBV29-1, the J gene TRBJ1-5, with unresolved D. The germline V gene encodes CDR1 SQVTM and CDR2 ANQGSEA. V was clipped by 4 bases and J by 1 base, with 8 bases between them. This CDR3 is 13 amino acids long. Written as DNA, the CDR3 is TGCAGCGTTGCCCCTGGGAGCAATCAGCCCCAGCATTTT. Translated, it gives CSVAPGSNQPQHF. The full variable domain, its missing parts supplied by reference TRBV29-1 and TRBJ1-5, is SAVISQKPSRDICQRGTSLTIQCQVDSQVTMMFWYRQQPGQSLTLIATANQGSEATYESGFVIDKFPISRPNLTFSTLTVSNMSPEDSSIYLCSVAPGSNQPQHFGDGTRLSIL.

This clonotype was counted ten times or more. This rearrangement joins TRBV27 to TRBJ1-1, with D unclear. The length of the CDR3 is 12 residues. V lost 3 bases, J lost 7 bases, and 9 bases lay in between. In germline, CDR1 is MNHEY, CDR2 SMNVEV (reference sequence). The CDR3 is CASSFSGLEAFF. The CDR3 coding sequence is TGTGCCAGCAGTTTTTCGGGCCTTGAAGCTTTCTTT.

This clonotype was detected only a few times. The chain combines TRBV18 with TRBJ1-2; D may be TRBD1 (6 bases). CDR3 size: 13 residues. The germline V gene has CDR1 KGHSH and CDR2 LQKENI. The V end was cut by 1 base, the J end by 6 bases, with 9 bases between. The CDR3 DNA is TGTGCCAGCTCACCACTGGCAGGGGATGGCTACACCTTC. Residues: CASSPLAGDGYTF.

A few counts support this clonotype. The DNA of the CDR3 is TGTGCCAGTAGTAAGGGGCAGGGGGGTAACGAGCAGTACTTC. Its protein product is CASSKGQGGNEQYF. The V and J genes are TRBV19 and TRBJ2-7; tentatively, D is TRBD1 (7 bases). From germline, CDR1 is LNHDA and CDR2 SQIVND (reference sequence). The CDR3 contains 14 residues. V lost 4 bases and J 5 bases, leaving 15 bases between the germline ends.

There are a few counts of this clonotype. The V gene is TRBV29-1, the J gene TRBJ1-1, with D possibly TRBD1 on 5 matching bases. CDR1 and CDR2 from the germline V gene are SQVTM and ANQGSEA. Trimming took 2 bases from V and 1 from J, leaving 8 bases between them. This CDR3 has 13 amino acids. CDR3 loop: CSVEIGANTEAFF. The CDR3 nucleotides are TGCAGCGTTGAAATTGGGGCGAACACTGAAGCTTTCTTT.

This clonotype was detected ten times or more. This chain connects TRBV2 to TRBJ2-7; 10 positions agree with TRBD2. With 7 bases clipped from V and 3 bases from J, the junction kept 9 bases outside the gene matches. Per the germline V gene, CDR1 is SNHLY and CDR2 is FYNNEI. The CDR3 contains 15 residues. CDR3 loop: CASTETSGIYYEQYF. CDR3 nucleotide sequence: TGTGCCAGCACCGAAACTAGCGGGATTTACTACGAGCAGTACTTC.

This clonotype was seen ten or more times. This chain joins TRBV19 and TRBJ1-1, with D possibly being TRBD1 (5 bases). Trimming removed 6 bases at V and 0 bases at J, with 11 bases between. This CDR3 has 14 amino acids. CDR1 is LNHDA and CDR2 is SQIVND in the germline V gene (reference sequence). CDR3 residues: CASSGGSMNTEAFF. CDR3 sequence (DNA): TGTGCCAGTAGCGGGGGTAGTATGAACACTGAAGCTTTCTTT.

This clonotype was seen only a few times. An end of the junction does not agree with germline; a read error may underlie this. The CDR3 nucleotides read TGTGCCACCCGAACGGGGCTGGACAGACACTTC. Translated: CATRTGLDRHF. V usage is TRBV19 and J usage is TRBJ2-5, with a tentative D call TRBD1 (6 bases). This CDR3 region has 11 residues. Germline CDR1 is LNHDA and CDR2 is SQIVND (reference sequence).

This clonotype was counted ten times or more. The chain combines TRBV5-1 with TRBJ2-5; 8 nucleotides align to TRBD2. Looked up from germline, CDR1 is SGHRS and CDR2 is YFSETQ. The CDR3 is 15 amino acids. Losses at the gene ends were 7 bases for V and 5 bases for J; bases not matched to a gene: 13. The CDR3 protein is CASDREGRAGETQYF. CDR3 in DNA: TGCGCCAGCGACCGGGAGGGGAGGGCCGGGGAGACCCAGTACTTC. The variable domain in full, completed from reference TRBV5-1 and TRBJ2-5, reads KAGVTQTPRYLIKTRGQQVTLSCSPISGHRSVSWYQQTPGQGLQFLFEYFSETQRNKGNFPGRFSGRQFSNSRSEMNVSTLELGDSALYLCASDREGRAGETQYFGPGTRLLVL.

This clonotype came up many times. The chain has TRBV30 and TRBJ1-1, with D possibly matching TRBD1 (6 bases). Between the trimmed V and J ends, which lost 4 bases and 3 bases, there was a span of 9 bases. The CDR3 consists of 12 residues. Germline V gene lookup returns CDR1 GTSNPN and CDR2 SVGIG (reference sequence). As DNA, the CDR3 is TGTGCCTGGAACAGGGCCCACACTGAAGCTTTCTTT. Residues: CAWNRAHTEAFF.

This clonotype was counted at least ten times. CDR3 region: CASSPSTSSYEQYF. In nucleotides, the CDR3 is TGTGCCAGCTCACCTTCGACATCTTCCTACGAGCAGTACTTC. The chain is built from TRBV18 and TRBJ2-7; D remains ambiguous. Germline V gene sequence: CDR1 KGHSH, CDR2 LQKENI. The CDR3 has 14 residues. V was clipped by 3 bases and J by 1 base, with 10 bases between them.

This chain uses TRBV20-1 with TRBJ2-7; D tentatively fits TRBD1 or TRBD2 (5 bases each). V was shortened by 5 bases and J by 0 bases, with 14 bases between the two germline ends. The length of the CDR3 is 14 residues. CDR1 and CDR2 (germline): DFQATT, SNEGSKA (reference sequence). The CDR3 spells CSAERGLSSYEQYF. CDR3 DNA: TGCAGTGCTGAGAGGGGCCTGAGCTCCTACGAGCAGTACTTC.

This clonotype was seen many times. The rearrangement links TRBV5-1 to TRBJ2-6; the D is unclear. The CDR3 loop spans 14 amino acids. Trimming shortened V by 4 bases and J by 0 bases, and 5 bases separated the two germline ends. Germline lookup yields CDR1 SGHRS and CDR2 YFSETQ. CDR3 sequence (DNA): TGCGCCAGCAGCCCGGACTCTGGGGCCAACGTCCTGACTTTC. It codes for CASSPDSGANVLTF.

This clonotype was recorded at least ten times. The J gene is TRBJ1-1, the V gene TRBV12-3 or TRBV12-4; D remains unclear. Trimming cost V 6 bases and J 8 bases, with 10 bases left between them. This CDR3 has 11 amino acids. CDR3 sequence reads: CASRPSAEAFF. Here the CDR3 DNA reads TGTGCCAGCAGGCCAAGTGCCGAAGCTTTCTTT.

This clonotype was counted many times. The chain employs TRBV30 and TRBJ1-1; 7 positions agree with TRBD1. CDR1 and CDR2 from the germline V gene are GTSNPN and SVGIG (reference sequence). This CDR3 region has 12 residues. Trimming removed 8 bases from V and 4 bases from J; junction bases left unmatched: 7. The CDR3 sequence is CAGTGAGTEAFF. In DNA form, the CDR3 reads TGTGCCGGAACAGGGGCGGGCACTGAAGCTTTCTTT.

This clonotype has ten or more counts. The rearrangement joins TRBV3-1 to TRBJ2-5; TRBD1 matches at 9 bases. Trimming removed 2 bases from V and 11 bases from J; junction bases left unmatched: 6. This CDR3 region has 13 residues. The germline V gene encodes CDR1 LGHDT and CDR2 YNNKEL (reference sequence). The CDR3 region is CASSQTGTGTQYF. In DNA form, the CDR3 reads TGTGCCAGCAGCCAAACCGGGACAGGGACACAGTACTTC.

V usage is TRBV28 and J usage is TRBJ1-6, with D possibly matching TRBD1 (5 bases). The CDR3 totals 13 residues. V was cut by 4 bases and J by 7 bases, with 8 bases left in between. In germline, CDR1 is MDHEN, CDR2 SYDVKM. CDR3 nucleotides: TGTGCCAGCAGTTGGGGCCGGAATTCACCCCTCCACTTT. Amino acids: CASSWGRNSPLHF. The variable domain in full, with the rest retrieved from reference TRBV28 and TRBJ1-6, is DVKVTQSSRYLVKRTGEKVFLECVQDMDHENMFWYRQDPGLGLRLIYFSYDVKMKEKGDIPEGYSVSREKKERFSLILESASTNQTSMYLCASSWGRNSPLHFGNGTRLTVT.

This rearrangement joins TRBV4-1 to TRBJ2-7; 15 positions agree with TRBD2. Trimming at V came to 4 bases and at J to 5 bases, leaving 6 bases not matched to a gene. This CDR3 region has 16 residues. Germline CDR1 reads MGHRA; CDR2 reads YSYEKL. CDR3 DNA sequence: TGCGCCAGCAGCCTAGGACTAGCGGGAGGGCCCCACGAGCAGTACTTC. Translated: CASSLGLAGGPHEQYF.

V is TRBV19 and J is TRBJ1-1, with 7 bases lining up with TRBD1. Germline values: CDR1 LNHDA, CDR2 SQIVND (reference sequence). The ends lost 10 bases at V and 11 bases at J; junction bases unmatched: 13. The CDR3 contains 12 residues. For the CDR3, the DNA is TGTGCCACCCCCCGGACAGGTAGTCCCGCTTTCTTT. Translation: CATPRTGSPAFF. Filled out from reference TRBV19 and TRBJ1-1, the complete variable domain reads DGGITQSPKYLFRKEGQNVTLSCEQNLNHDAMYWYRQDPGQGLRLIYYSQIVNDFQKGDIAEGYSVSREKKESFPLTVTSAQKNPTAFYLCATPRTGSPAFFGQGTRLTVV.

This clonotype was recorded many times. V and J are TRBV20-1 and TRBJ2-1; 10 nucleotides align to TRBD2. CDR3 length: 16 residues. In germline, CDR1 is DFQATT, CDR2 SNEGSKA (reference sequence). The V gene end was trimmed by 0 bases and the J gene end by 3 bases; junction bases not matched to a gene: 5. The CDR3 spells CSARDGSSGSYNEQFF. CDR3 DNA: TGCAGTGCTAGAGATGGGTCTAGCGGGAGCTACAATGAGCAGTTCTTC.